Below are 10 T cell receptor beta chains sequenced from a single sample in a study of CD8+ T cells in alopecia areata. TCR sequencing used cDNA made by reverse transcription of extracted RNA. Data came from immunoSEQ multiplex PCR; TCRdb stores just in-frame clones and leaves some out. The repertoire includes 150,000 to 200,000 clones, around 60% of them detected once, and over 12% sits in the top ten. The source material was CD4+ T cells sorted from blood, sampled at week 0. These receptors were taken from a human donor with alopecia areata.

The CDR3 DNA is TGTGCCAGCAGGTCCGGGACAGGGACCTATGGCTACACCTTC. Protein: CASRSGTGTYGYTF. The gene calls are TRBV6-6 and TRBJ1-2; 9 bases are a match to TRBD1. J was trimmed by 4 bases and V by 6 bases; bases with no gene match: 6. Germline lookup yields CDR1 MNHNY and CDR2 SVGAGI (reference sequence). The CDR3 has 14 amino acids.

The CDR3 DNA reads as TGTGCCAGTAGTATCCACCAGGCCGAGGGGTCACCCCTCCACTTT. Translated: CASSIHQAEGSPLHF. This rearrangement joins TRBV19 to TRBJ1-6, with D perhaps matching TRBD1 (5 bases). Trimming took 3 bases from V and 10 from J, leaving 16 bases between them. Germline CDR1 LNHDA, CDR2 SQIVND (reference sequence). The CDR3 totals 15 residues.

The chain recombines TRBV4-2 with TRBJ1-1, with TRBD1 as a possible D gene (6 bases). From germline, CDR1 is LGHNA and CDR2 YNFKEQ. This CDR3 contains 16 residues. Between the trimmed V and J ends, which lost 1 base and 1 base, there was a span of 13 bases. This chain's CDR3 is CASSQGRGGPNTEAFF. CDR3 nucleotide sequence: TGTGCCAGCAGCCAAGGCCGAGGGGGTCCGAACACTGAAGCTTTCTTT.

The J gene is TRBJ1-1, the V gene TRBV29-1; D is undetermined. Between the trimmed V and J ends, which lost 3 bases and 5 bases, there was a span of 13 bases. Germline CDR1 SQVTM, CDR2 ANQGSEA. The CDR3 runs to 13 residues. Written as DNA, the CDR3 is TGCAGCGTTGATAGGGTGATCGAGACTGAAGCTTTCTTT. Its translation is CSVDRVIETEAFF.

The chain joins TRBV18 to TRBJ2-1, with 7 bases identical to TRBD1. CDR1 is KGHSH and CDR2 is LQKENI in the germline V gene. Trimming cost V 4 bases and J 9 bases; bases outside gene matches: 15. CDR3 length: 16 amino acids. CDR3 DNA sequence: TGTGCCAGCTCACGAGACCAGGCGGCCTCAGGGGGTGAGCAGTTCTTC. This translates into CASSRDQAASGGEQFF. Supplemented by reference TRBV18 and TRBJ2-1, the full variable domain reads NAGVMQNPRHLVRRRGQEARLRCSPMKGHSHVYWYRQLPEEGLKFMVYLQKENIIDESGMPKERFSAEFPKEGPSILRIQQVVRGDSAAYFCASSRDQAASGGEQFFGPGTRLTVL.

The chain couples TRBV11-2 to TRBJ2-7; 8 nucleotides agree with TRBD2. CDR1 is SGHAT and CDR2 is FQNNGV in the germline V gene. V gave up 5 bases and J gave up 4 bases; unmatched junction bases: 13. The CDR3 consists of 16 residues. The CDR3 coding sequence is TGTGCCAGCAGCCACCAGCCCCCGGGGGGGCTTTACGAGCAGTACTTC. Residues: CASSHQPPGGLYEQYF.

This clone was seen a single time. This rearrangement joins TRBV20-1 to TRBJ2-5; no clear D. V was trimmed by 6 bases and J by 4 bases, leaving 9 bases between them. The CDR3 covers 11 residues. Germline CDR1 DFQATT, CDR2 SNEGSKA (reference sequence). CDR3 sequence reads: CSADHLETQYF. CDR3 bases: TGCAGTGCAGACCACCTAGAGACCCAGTACTTC.

This clone occurred once. V usage is TRBV18 and J usage is TRBJ2-7, with TRBD1 identical over 7 bases. Germline V gives CDR1 KGHSH, CDR2 LQKENI. V lost 0 bases and J lost 0; bases outside the gene matches: 8. The CDR3 is 17 residues long. CDR3 amino acids: CASSPPAPGQDSYEQYF. CDR3 DNA: TGTGCCAGCTCACCACCGGCGCCAGGACAGGACTCCTACGAGCAGTACTTC.

This clone occurred a few times. V is TRBV9 and J is TRBJ2-7; possible D gene TRBD2, 6 bases. This CDR3 comprises 14 residues. Trimming stripped 0 bases from V and 4 bases from J, with 11 bases between. Germline V lookup: CDR1 SGDLS, CDR2 YYNGEE. CDR3 coding DNA: TGTGCCAGCAGCGTAGATGCAGGGAGGTACGAGCAGTACTTC. It is translated as CASSVDAGRYEQYF.

This chain links TRBV2 with TRBJ2-2; 11 positions match TRBD2. From germline, CDR1 is SNHLY and CDR2 FYNNEI. The CDR3 has 15 residues. Germline trimming cut 4 bases from V and 4 bases from J; bases unmatched to any gene: 2. CDR3 coding DNA: TGTGCCAGCAGTGGGGGACTAGCGGTCACCGGGGAGCTGTTTTTT. Translation gives CASSGGLAVTGELFF.